Following are 18 T cell receptor beta chains from one sample sequenced in a study of T cells in Graves' hyperthyroidism and ophthalmopathy. The CDR3 regions of TCR beta were amplified from RNA transcripts. During a first-round RT-PCR of the TCR CDR3, the HTBI primer set was used. TCRdb itself ran the multiplex PCR reads through MiXCR, one entry per CDR3 protein. The sample has a few hundred thousand distinct CDR3 sequences, less than 25% seen once. Specimen: blood. These receptors all stem from a man between 18 and 35 years old with Graves' hyperthyroidism.

The chain joins TRBV6-2 or TRBV6-3 to TRBJ1-1; D not certain. V lost 4 bases to trimming and J lost 5 bases, with 8 bases between them. The CDR3 spans 12 residues. Looked up from germline, CDR1 is MNHEY and CDR2 is SVGEGT. The CDR3 reads CASSWPGTEAFF. The CDR3 DNA sequence: TGTGCCAGCAGTTGGCCGGGAACTGAAGCTTTCTTT.

In this sample, this clonotype turned up many times. The chain combines TRBV6-5 with TRBJ2-2; TRBD1 matches 7 bases. V shed 0 bases and J 6 bases; nucleotides not matched to a gene: 1. Germline V gives CDR1 MNHEY, CDR2 SVGAGI. The CDR3 contains 14 residues. This CDR3 reads CASSYSGQPGELFF. Here the CDR3 DNA reads TGTGCCAGCAGTTACTCGGGACAGCCCGGGGAGCTGTTTTTT.

This clonotype has a count of ten or more. The chain employs TRBV6-1 and TRBJ2-5, with TRBD1 identical over 9 bases. V trimming: 6 bases; J trimming: 5 bases; junction bases outside the gene matches: 4. Germline lookup yields CDR1 MNHNS and CDR2 SASEGT. There are 13 residues in the CDR3. This CDR3 is CASSRDRVETQYF. The CDR3 nucleotides read TGTGCCAGCAGCCGGGACAGGGTTGAGACCCAGTACTTC.

This clonotype was recorded many times. The J gene is TRBJ1-1, the V gene TRBV20-1; no clear D. The CDR3 extends over 14 amino acids. Trimming shortened V by 3 bases and J by 4 bases, and 15 bases separated the two germline ends. Germline CDR1 DFQATT, CDR2 SNEGSKA (reference sequence). The CDR3 bases are TGCAGTGCTAGGGTCGACCCGGGTAGCACTGAAGCTTTCTTT. It specifies CSARVDPGSTEAFF.

The chain uses TRBV6-1 and TRBJ2-7; 11 bases line up with TRBD1. The CDR3 is 16 amino acids. Trimming took 1 base from V and 4 from J; bases not matched to a gene: 6. Germline V CDR1 and CDR2: MNHNS, SASEGT. This CDR3 reads CASSEVLGTGGYEQYF. CDR3 bases: TGTGCCAGCAGTGAAGTTTTAGGGACAGGGGGTTACGAGCAGTACTTC.

The chain employs TRBV6-1 and TRBJ1-6; D is undetermined. The ends were cut back, 6 bases at V and 0 bases at J, with 6 bases in the middle. Germline CDR1 MNHNS, CDR2 SASEGT. This CDR3 contains 14 residues. The DNA of the CDR3 is TGTGCCAGCAGGCGGAACTCCTATAATTCACCCCTCCACTTT. Translated, it gives CASRRNSYNSPLHF.

This clonotype was counted ten times or more. The rearrangement uses TRBV6-2 or TRBV6-3 and TRBJ1-2; D gene uncertain. Per the germline V gene, CDR1 is MNHEY and CDR2 is SVGEGT. This CDR3 spans 13 amino acids. With 5 bases removed from V and 3 bases from J, the gap between germline ends came to 10 bases. The CDR3: CASSPTRHYGYTF. The CDR3 coding sequence is TGTGCCAGCAGTCCAACCAGACACTATGGCTACACCTTC.

In this sample, this clonotype turned up a few times. With a much larger clone just one base away, this may be a read error. The final CDR3 position lacks the conserved phenylalanine or tryptophan, pointing to a likely read error. The chain employs TRBV6-2 or TRBV6-3 and TRBJ2-2; 9 bases line up with TRBD1. Germline V gene sequence: CDR1 MNHEY, CDR2 SVGEGT. This CDR3 has 14 residues. V gave up 6 bases and J gave up 4 bases; unmatched junction bases: 3. CDR3 in DNA: TGTGCCAGCAGGGGACAGGGCTTCACCGGGGAGCTGTTTTTG. This codes for CASRGQGFTGELFL.

This clonotype was picked up a small number of times. The chain links TRBV3-1 to TRBJ1-2; 7 positions match TRBD1. V dropped 3 bases and J dropped 4; count of bases not matched to a gene: 8. Looked up from germline, CDR1 is LGHDT and CDR2 is YNNKEL (reference sequence). The CDR3 has 15 residues. The CDR3 region has the DNA TGTGCCAGCAGCCATACCGGGACAGAGGCCTATGGCTACACCTTC. The encoded protein is CASSHTGTEAYGYTF.

The genes are TRBV6-1 and TRBJ2-2, with a weak D call TRBD1 (5 bases). CDR1 is MNHNS, CDR2 SASEGT, per germline. V dropped 8 bases and J dropped 3 bases, with 7 bases sitting between them. CDR3 size: 12 residues. Here the CDR3 reads CASFRDTGELFF. In nucleotides, the CDR3 is TGTGCCAGCTTCAGGGACACCGGGGAGCTGTTTTTT.

This clonotype was seen ten or more times. The chain is built from TRBV11-3 and TRBJ1-2, with a possible D match to TRBD1 (6 bases). Per the germline V gene, CDR1 is SGHNT and CDR2 is YENEEA. The CDR3 spans 13 residues. The V end was cut by 5 bases, the J end by 8 bases, with 15 bases between. The CDR3 region has the DNA TGTGCCAGCAGCCCCAGGACAGATTCCGGCTACACCTTC. This codes for CASSPRTDSGYTF.

This rearrangement joins TRBV24-1 to TRBJ2-7; TRBD2 matches at 12 bases. Unmatched junction bases numbered 9, after V lost 9 bases and J lost 7 bases. From germline, CDR1 is KGHDR and CDR2 SFDVKD. The CDR3 covers 14 residues. The CDR3 coding sequence is TGTGCCACCCTGACTAGCGGGGGCCCGGGGGAGCAGTACTTC. Protein product: CATLTSGGPGEQYF.

This sequence joins TRBV12-3 or TRBV12-4 and TRBJ2-7, with D unresolved. The ends were cut back, 3 bases at V and 5 bases at J, with 14 bases in the middle. CDR3 size: 14 residues. The CDR3 region is CASSFDPTVDEQYF. The DNA for the CDR3 is TGTGCCAGCAGTTTCGACCCTACGGTTGACGAGCAGTACTTC.

CDR3 amino acids: CSAATGTYEQYF. CDR3 sequence (DNA): TGCAGCGCCGCGACTGGAACCTACGAGCAGTACTTC. The rearrangement uses TRBV29-1 and TRBJ2-7; D is unresolved. The CDR3 sequence is 12 residues long. Trimming removed 7 bases at V and 2 bases at J, with 12 bases between. Germline CDR1 SQVTM, CDR2 ANQGSEA.

This clonotype appeared many times. The chain recombines TRBV28 with TRBJ2-7; the D gene could be TRBD1 or TRBD2 (5 bases each). Germline V lookup: CDR1 MDHEN, CDR2 SYDVKM. The CDR3 totals 14 residues. Trimming shortened V by 2 bases and J by 4 bases, and 12 bases separated the two germline ends. In nucleotides, the CDR3 is TGTGCCAGCAGTTTACCGGGGCAGGGATACGAGCAGTACTTC. It yields the protein CASSLPGQGYEQYF.

This clonotype has only one observation. The genes are TRBV12-3 or TRBV12-4 and TRBJ2-2; maybe TRBD2 (6 bases). The V end lost 2 bases, the J end lost 4 bases, and 17 bases lay between the germline ends. The CDR3 sequence is 17 residues long. CDR3 residues: CASSLYGSGRSTGELFF. The DNA for the CDR3 is TGTGCCAGCAGTTTATATGGTAGCGGCCGTTCCACCGGGGAGCTGTTTTTT.

This clonotype has a handful of counts. This sequence joins TRBV20-1 and TRBJ2-7, with 10 bases aligning to TRBD2. The germline CDR1 and CDR2 sequences are DFQATT and SNEGSKA (reference sequence). The CDR3 consists of 17 residues. With V trimmed by 4 bases and J by 0 bases, 12 bases remained unmatched. The CDR3 nucleotides are TGCAGTGCTACCATTCCTAGCGGGGGATTCCCCTCCTACGAGCAGTACTTC. Translated, it gives CSATIPSGGFPSYEQYF.

The sample holds a few counts of this clonotype. The rearrangement uses TRBV12-3 or TRBV12-4 and TRBJ2-6, with D unresolved. The ends were cut back, 3 bases at V and 0 bases at J, with 12 bases in the middle. CDR3 length: 17 amino acids. CDR3 in amino acids: CASSFLATLSGANVLTF. The CDR3 nucleotides read TGTGCCAGCAGTTTTTTGGCCACCCTCTCTGGGGCCAACGTCCTGACTTTC.